Below, 3 T cell receptor beta chains from the same sample are listed, as sequenced in a study of blood T cells in healthy people across ages. With a J-beta primer mix and a sample-barcoded 5' primer, a second PCR ran about 6 to 11 cycles. Via MiXCR, TCRdb re-called the 5' RACE reads, giving one row per CDR3 protein. In the table there are about 800,000 distinct CDR3 sequences, around a quarter of which are singletons. The data also belong to a second study, concerning T cells of mothers and their children.

The sample comprised blood. Source of these receptors: a boy aged 5-17 years in good health.

This clonotype showed up just a few times. The V call is TRBV28, the J call TRBJ2-5; TRBD1 agrees at 10 bases. The J call could be wrong; TRBJ2-7 is a better fit for the DNA end. The CDR3 runs to 16 residues. Germline values: CDR1 MDHEN, CDR2 SYDVKM. The CDR3 loop is CASRRGGTGVSYEQYF. DNA for the CDR3: TGTGCCAGCAGAAGGGGGGGGACAGGGGTGTCCTACGAGCAGTACTTC.

The table lists this clonotype with a few counts. The chain has TRBV4-2 and TRBJ2-3, with TRBD2 identical over 10 bases. Germline V gives CDR1 LGHNA, CDR2 YNFKEQ. Trimming took 7 bases from V and 2 from J; bases not matched to a gene: 6. This CDR3 has 15 residues. This CDR3 is CASTRLAGSTDTQYF. Written as DNA, the CDR3 is TGTGCCAGCACCCGACTAGCGGGCTCCACAGATACGCAGTATTTT.

A note on this clonotype: Compared with germline, one end of the junction differs, possibly owing to a read error. The V gene is TRBV3-1, the J gene TRBJ2-5; 9 bases line up with TRBD2. The CDR3 consists of 17 residues. Germline values: CDR1 LGHDT, CDR2 YNNKEL (reference sequence). In nucleotides, the CDR3 is TGTGCCAGCAGCCAACGTTGGCGGGAGGGCCACCAAAAGACCCAGTACTTC. Protein sequence: CASSQRWREGHQKTQYF.